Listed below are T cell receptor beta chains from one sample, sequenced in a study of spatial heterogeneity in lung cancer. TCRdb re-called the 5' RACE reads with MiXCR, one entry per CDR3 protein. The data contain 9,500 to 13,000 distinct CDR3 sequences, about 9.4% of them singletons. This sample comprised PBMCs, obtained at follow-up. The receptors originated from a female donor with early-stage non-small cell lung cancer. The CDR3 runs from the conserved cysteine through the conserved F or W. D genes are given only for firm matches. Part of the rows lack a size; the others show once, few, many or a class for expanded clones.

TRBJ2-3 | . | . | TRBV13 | TGTGCCAGCAGCTTAACGAGGCCAGATACGCAGTATTTT | CASSLTRPDTQYF
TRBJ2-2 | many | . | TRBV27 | TGTGCCAGCAGTTTAGAAGCAGGCCTGAACACCGGGGAGCTGTTTTTT | CASSLEAGLNTGELFF
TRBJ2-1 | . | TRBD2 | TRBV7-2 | TGTGCCAGCAGCCCGGGACTAGCTAGCAATGAGCAGTTCTTC | CASSPGLASNEQFF
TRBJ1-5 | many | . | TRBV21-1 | TGTGCCAGCAGCAACCGAATCGGGGACCGACAGGGGTACCCTAAGATAAATCAGCCCCAGCATTTT | CASSNRIGDRQGYPKINQPQHF
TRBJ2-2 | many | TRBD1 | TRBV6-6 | TGTGCCAGCCAAGGACAGGGGGTGCTGAACACCGGGGAGCTGTTTTTT | CASQGQGVLNTGELFF
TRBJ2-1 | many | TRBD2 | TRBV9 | TGTGCCAGCAGCCACTCGCGACTAGCGGGGCACAATGAGCAGTTCTTC | CASSHSRLAGHNEQFF
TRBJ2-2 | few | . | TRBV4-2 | TGTGCCAGCAGCCAATGGGCCTTGATAGCGGCCGGGGAGCTGTTTTTT | CASSQWALIAAGELFF
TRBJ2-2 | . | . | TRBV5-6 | TGTGCCAGCAGCTTGCCCCCCCCCGGGGAGCTGTTTTTT | CASSLPPPGELFF
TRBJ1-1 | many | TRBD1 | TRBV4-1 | TGCGCCAGCAGCCAGGCAGGGGGACAGAACACTGAAGCTTTCTTT | CASSQAGGQNTEAFF
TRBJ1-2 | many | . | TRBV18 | TGTGCCAGCTCACCTGTGACAAGAAAGAACTATGGCTACACCTTC | CASSPVTRKNYGYTF
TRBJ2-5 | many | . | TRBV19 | TGTGCCAGTAGTCTTCGGGGGAGTACGGGGGAGACCCAGTACTTC | CASSLRGSTGETQYF
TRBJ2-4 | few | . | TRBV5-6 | TGTGCCAGCAGCTTGACGCTAGCCAAAAACATTCAGTACTTC | CASSLTLAKNIQYF
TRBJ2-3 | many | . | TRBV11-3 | TGTGCCAGCAGCTTAAATCCTCCAGTCACAGATACGCAGTATTTT | CASSLNPPVTDTQYF
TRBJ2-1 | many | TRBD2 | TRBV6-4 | TGTGCCAGCAGTGACTCAGCGGGAGGGCACAATGAGCAGTTCTTC | CASSDSAGGHNEQFF
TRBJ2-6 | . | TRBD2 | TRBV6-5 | TGTGCCAGCAGTATAGCGGGGAACGGGGCCAACGTCCTGACTTTC | CASSIAGNGANVLTF
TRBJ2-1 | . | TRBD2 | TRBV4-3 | TGCGCCAGCAGCCAAGGAGTACTTACTAGCGGGAGTATTGAGCAGTTCTTC | CASSQGVLTSGSIEQFF
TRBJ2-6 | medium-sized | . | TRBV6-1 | TGTGCCAGCAGAGTCCGAGTGAGCTCTGGGGCCAACGTCCTGACTTTC | CASRVRVSSGANVLTF
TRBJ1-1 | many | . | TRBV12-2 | TGTGCAAGTCGCTTAGACAGGGTGGAAAACACTGAAGCTTTCTTT | CASRLDRVENTEAFF
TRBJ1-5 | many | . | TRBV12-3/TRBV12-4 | TGTGCCAGCAGTTCAAAGGGGGGACATCAGCCCCAGCATTTT | CASSSKGGHQPQHF
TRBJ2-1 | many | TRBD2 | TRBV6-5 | TGTGCCTCTTGTCAGGGTCGGACTAGCGGGGGGGCCGGGAATGAGCAGTTCTTC | CASCQGRTSGGAGNEQFF
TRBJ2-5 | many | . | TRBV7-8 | TGTGCCAGCAGCTTAGCCGGGAGTGTGCAAGAGACCCAGTACTTC | CASSLAGSVQETQYF
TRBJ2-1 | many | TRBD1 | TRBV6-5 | TGTGCCAGCAGGGACAGGAAAGGGTCCCACAATGAGCAGTTCTTC | CASRDRKGSHNEQFF
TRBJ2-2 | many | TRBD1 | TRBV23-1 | TGCGCCAGCAGCATACCACAGGGGCACGGGGAGCTGTTTTTT | CASSIPQGHGELFF
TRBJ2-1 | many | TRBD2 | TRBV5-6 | TGTGCCAGCAGCCTTGCGGGGGTAACGTACAATGAGCAGTTCTTC | CASSLAGVTYNEQFF
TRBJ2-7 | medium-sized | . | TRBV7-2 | TGTGCCAGCAGCCCCCACCCGGGGGAAGCCTACGAGCAGTACTTC | CASSPHPGEAYEQYF
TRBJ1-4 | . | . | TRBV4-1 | TGCGCCAGCAGGGGGGCACCTAATGAAAAACTGTTTTTT | CASRGAPNEKLFF
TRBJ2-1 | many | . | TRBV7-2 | TGTGCCAGCAGCCTCAGGGGCCATGAGCAGTTCTTC | CASSLRGHEQFF
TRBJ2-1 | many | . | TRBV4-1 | TGCGCCAGCAGCCAAGATATAGCAGGGAACTACAATGAGCAGTTCTTC | CASSQDIAGNYNEQFF
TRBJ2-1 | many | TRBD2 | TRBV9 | TGTGCCAGCAGCGCGGGACTAGACTCCTACAATGAGCAGTTCTTC | CASSAGLDSYNEQFF
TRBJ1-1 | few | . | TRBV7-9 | TGTGCCAGTACAGGGTCGGGCACTGAAGCTTTCTTT | CASTGSGTEAFF
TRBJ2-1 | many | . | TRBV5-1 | TGCGCCAGCAGCCCAACAACACCCCTGTCCTACAATGAGCAGTTCTTC | CASSPTTPLSYNEQFF
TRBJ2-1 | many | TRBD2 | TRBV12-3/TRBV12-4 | TGTGCCAGCAGTGAGGGACTAGCTCTCTACAATGAGCAGTTCTTC | CASSEGLALYNEQFF
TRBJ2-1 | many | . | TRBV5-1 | TGCGCCAGCAGCTTAGCTAGGGAGCTCCACAATGAGCAGTTCTTC | CASSLARELHNEQFF
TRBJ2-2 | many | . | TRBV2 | TGTGCCAGCAGTGGGCGGGACACCGGGGAGCTGTTTTTT | CASSGRDTGELFF
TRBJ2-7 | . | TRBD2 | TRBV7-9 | TGTGCCAGCAGCCTCGCGGGCGGGAGATACGAGCAGTACTTC | CASSLAGGRYEQYF
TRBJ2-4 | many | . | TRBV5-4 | TGTGCCAGCAGCCTATGGTCCCCAGCCAAAAACATTCAGTACTTC | CASSLWSPAKNIQYF
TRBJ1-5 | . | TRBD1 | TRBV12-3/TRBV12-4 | TGTGCCAGCAGTTTAGGACAGGGGGCGAATCAGCCCCAGCATTTT | CASSLGQGANQPQHF